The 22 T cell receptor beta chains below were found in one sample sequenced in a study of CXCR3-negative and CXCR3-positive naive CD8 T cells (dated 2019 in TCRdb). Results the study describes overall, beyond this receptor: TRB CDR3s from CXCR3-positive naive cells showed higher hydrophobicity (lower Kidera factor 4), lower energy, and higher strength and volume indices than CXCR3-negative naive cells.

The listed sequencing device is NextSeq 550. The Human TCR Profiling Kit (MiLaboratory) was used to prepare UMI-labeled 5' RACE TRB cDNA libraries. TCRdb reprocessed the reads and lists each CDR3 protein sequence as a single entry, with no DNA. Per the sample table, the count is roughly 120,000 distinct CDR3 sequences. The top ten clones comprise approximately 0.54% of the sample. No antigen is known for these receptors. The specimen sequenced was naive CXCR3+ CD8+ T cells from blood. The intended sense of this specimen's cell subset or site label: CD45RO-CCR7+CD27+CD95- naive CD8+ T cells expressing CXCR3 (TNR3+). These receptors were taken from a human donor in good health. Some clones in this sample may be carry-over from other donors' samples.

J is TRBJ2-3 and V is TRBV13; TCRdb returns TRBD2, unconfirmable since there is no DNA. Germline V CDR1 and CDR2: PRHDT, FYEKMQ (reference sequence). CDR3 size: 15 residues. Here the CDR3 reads CASSPLADGTDTQYF.

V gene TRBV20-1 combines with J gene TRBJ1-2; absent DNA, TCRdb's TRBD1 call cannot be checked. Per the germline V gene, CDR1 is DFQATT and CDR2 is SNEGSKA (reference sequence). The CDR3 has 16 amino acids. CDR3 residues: CSARDLAPGENYGYTF.

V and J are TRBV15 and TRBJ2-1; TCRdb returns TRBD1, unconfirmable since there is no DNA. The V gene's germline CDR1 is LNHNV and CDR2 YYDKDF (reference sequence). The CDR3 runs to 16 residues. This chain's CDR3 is CATSRERTGGLDEQFF.

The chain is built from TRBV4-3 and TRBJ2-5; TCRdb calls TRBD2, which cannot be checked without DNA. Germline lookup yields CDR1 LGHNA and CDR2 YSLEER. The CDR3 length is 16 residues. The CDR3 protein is CASSQDRQAAQETQYF.

The CDR3 reads CASSLDRIHPNTEAFF. The chain recombines TRBV5-1 with TRBJ1-1. Germline CDR1 is SGHRS and CDR2 is YFSETQ. This CDR3 is 16 amino acids long.

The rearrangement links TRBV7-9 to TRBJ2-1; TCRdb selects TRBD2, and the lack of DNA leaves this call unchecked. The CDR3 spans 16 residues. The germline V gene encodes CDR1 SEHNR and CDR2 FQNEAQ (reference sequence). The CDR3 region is CASSPQSGIHYNEQFF.

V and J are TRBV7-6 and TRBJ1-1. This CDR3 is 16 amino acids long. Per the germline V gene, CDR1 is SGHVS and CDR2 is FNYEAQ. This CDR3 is CASRTIDPDHPLEAFF.

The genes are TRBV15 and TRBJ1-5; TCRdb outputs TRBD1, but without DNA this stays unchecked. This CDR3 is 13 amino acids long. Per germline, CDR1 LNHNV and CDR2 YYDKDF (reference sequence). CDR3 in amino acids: CATYGGAGQPQHF.

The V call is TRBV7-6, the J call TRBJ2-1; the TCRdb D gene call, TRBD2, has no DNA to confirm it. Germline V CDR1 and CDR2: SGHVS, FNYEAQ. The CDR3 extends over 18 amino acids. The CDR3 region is CASSFPLGRGTSGNEQFF.

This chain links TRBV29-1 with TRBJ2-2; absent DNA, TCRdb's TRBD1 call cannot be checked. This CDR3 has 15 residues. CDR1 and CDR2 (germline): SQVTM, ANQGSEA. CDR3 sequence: CSVVPGHLNTGELFF.

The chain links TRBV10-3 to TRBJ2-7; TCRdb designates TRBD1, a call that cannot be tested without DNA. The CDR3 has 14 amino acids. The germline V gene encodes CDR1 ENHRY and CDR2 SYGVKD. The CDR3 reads CAISEVGEPYEPYF.

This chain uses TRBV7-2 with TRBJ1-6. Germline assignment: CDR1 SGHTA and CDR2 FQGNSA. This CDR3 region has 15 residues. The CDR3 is CASRHSNPYNSPLHF.

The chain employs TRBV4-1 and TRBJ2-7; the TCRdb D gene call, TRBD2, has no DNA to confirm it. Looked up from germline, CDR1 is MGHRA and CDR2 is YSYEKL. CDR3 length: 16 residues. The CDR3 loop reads CASSQEGGLAGYEQYF.

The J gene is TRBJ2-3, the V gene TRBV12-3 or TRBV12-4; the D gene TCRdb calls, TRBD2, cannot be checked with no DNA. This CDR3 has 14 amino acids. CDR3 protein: CASTISGEPDTQYF.

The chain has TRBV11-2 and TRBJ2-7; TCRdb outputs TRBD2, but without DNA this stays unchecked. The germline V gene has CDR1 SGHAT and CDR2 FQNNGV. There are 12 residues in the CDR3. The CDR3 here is CASSRGGIGQYF.

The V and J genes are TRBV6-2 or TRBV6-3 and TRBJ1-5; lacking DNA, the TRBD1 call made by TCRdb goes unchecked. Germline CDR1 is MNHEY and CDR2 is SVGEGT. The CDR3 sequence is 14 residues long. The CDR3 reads CASSYSDSPQPQHF.

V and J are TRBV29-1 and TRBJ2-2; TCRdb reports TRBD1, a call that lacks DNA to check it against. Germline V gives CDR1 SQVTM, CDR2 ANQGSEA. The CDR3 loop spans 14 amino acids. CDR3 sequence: CSVEGWGAPGELFF.

CDR3 protein: CASSLALRGRAVTGGELFF. This chain connects TRBV7-8 to TRBJ2-2; TCRdb picks TRBD2, but there is no DNA to check that call. Germline CDR1 reads SGHVS; CDR2 reads FQNEAQ. CDR3 length: 19 residues. Complete variable domain (other parts from reference TRBV7-8 and TRBJ2-2): GAGVSQSPRYKVAKRGQDVALRCDPISGHVSLFWYQQALGQGPEFLTYFQNEAQLDKSGLPSDRFFAERPEGSVSTLKIQRTQQEDSAVYLCASSLALRGRAVTGGELFFGEGSRLTVL.

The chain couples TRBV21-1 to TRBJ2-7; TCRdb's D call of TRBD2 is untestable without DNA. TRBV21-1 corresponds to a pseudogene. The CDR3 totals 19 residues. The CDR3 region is CASSKLSTSGKVCSYEQYF.

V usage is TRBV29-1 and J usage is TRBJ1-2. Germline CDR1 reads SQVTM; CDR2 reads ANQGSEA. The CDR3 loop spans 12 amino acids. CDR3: CSVEGVNYGYTF. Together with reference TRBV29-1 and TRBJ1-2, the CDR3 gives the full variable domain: SAVISQKPSRDICQRGTSLTIQCQVDSQVTMMFWYRQQPGQSLTLIATANQGSEATYESGFVIDKFPISRPNLTFSTLTVSNMSPEDSSIYLCSVEGVNYGYTFGSGTRLTVV.

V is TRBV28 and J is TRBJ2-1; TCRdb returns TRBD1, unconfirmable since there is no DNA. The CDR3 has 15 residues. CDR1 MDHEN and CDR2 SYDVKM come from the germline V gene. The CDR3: CASSTRTDNYNEQFF.

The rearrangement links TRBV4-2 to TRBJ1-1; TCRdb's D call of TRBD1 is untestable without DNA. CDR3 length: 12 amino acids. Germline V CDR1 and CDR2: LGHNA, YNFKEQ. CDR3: CASSDRQGVAFF.